Listed below are T cell receptor beta chains from one sample, sequenced in a study of blood T cell repertoires in COVID-19. Method: immunoSEQ multiplex PCR; TCRdb's copy keeps in-frame clones and lacks some. Seen here are fewer than 60,000 clones, about nine tenths observed once, and the top ten hold around 10%. The sample was peripheral blood. The receptors stem from a human donor with acute or convalescent COVID-19. The donor label of this sample is uncertain. Both conserved end residues are part of each CDR3. The D gene is left open where the match is weak. Part of the rows lack a size; the others show once, few, many or a class for expanded clones.

j_call,v_call,clone_size,d_call,cdr3_nt,cdr3_aa
TRBJ1-6,TRBV2,.,TRBD1,TGTGCCAGCAGTCAAGGGACAGGGGTGAATTCACCCCTCCACTTT,CASSQGTGVNSPLHF
TRBJ1-4,TRBV5-4,.,.,TGTGCCAGCAGCTTGGCCGGGGGGCTGGGGGAAAAACTGTTTTTT,CASSLAGGLGEKLFF
TRBJ2-3,TRBV7-9,.,.,TGTGCCAGCAGCTCGGATAGGGCGGGGCCTTCTAGCACAGATACGCAGTATTTT,CASSSDRAGPSSTDTQYF
TRBJ2-7,TRBV11-2,.,.,TGTGCCAGCAGCTTAGCGGCAGGCTTAACCTACGAGCAGTACTTC,CASSLAAGLTYEQYF
TRBJ1-5,TRBV10-3,.,.,TGTGCCATCAGTGACTACCGTTCGGGGCCCCAGCATTTT,CAISDYRSGPQHF
TRBJ2-1,TRBV18,.,TRBD2,TGTGCCAGCTCACCGATTCCCGGGACTAGAGGGGGTGAGCAGTTCTTC,CASSPIPGTRGGEQFF
TRBJ2-1,TRBV24-1,.,.,TGTGCCACCAGTGATTCACTGGACGGGAACAATGAGCAGTTCTTC,CATSDSLDGNNEQFF
TRBJ2-2,TRBV5-1,once,.,TGCGCCAGCAGCTTTACACAGGTCACCGGGGAGCTGTTTTTT,CASSFTQVTGELFF
TRBJ2-3,TRBV10-3,.,TRBD1,TGTGCCATCAGCTTGACGGGACAGGGAGCAGATACGCAGTATTTT,CAISLTGQGADTQYF
TRBJ1-5,TRBV19,.,.,TGTGCCAGTAGGGCCTCGCAGGTGAATCAGCCCCAGCATTTT,CASRASQVNQPQHF
TRBJ2-5,TRBV6-1,few,TRBD2,TGTGCCAGCAGTGACGGGACTAGCGGAGAGACCCAGTACTTC,CASSDGTSGETQYF
TRBJ1-1,TRBV7-9,.,.,TGTGCCAGCAGCTTAGTGCAGAGGGATCAAGCTTTCTTT,CASSLVQRDQAFF
TRBJ1-1,TRBV19,.,TRBD1,TGTGCCACCGGGACAGGGAGAAACACTGAAGCTTTCTTT,CATGTGRNTEAFF
TRBJ1-2,TRBV11-2,.,TRBD1,TGTGCCAGCAGCGAAGCCCCGACAGGGGGCCATGGCTACACCTTC,CASSEAPTGGHGYTF
TRBJ1-2,TRBV12-3/TRBV12-4,.,.,TGTGCCAGCAGTTTAATCGGGGGGGGTGGCTACACCTTC,CASSLIGGGGYTF
TRBJ2-7,TRBV27,.,TRBD2,TGTGCCAGCAGCCTTATAGCGGGAGGGCCGGTCGCCGAGCAGTACTTC,CASSLIAGGPVAEQYF
TRBJ1-1,TRBV27,few,.,TGTGCCAGCAGCCCAGGGTATCCCATGAACACTGAAGCTTTCTTT,CASSPGYPMNTEAFF
TRBJ2-5,TRBV29-1,.,TRBD1,TGCAGCGTTGTGACAGGGGGAGAGACCCAGTACTTC,CSVVTGGETQYF
TRBJ1-2,TRBV6-1,.,.,TGTGCCAGCAGTGAACGCCCAGCTAACTATGGCTACACCTTC,CASSERPANYGYTF
TRBJ2-3,TRBV5-4,.,TRBD1,TGTGCCAGCAGCTTGAGGCACAGGGGGCCTTCCACAGATACGCAGTATTTT,CASSLRHRGPSTDTQYF
TRBJ2-5,TRBV19,.,TRBD1,TGTGCCAGCAGGTCAGGGGGACAAGAGACCCAGTACTTC,CASRSGGQETQYF
TRBJ2-2,TRBV30,.,TRBD2,TGTGCCTGGAGTCCCAACCGAGCGGGGGGGCTCACCGGGGAGCTGTTTTTT,CAWSPNRAGGLTGELFF
TRBJ1-4,TRBV4-1,.,.,TGCGCCAGCAGCCCGATCGGGGATAGCGAAAAACTGTTTTTT,CASSPIGDSEKLFF
TRBJ2-3,TRBV11-3,.,.,TGTGCCAGCTCCGCCAGGAGGGGAAACACAGATACGCAGTATTTT,CASSARRGNTDTQYF
TRBJ1-4,TRBV12-1,.,.,TGTGCCAGCAGCTCCTCACCTGGCGGCGTCGATCCGTTTGAAAAACTGTTTTTT,CASSSSPGGVDPFEKLFF
TRBJ2-3,TRBV7-3,.,.,TGTGCCAGCAGCTTAGGTACATCTTCAGATACGCAGTATTTT,CASSLGTSSDTQYF
TRBJ1-2,TRBV27,.,.,TGTGCCAGCAGTCCCCTTGTGCGGAACTATGGCTACACCTTC,CASSPLVRNYGYTF
TRBJ2-1,TRBV18,.,TRBD2,TGTGCCAGCTCACCTAGGACTAGCGGGGTAGATGAGCAGTTCTTC,CASSPRTSGVDEQFF
TRBJ2-3,TRBV19,.,.,TGTGCCAGTAGTATAGGGGATAGGGGGACAGATACGCAGTATTTT,CASSIGDRGTDTQYF
TRBJ1-3,TRBV5-4,.,TRBD1,TGTGCCAGCAGCTTATTAGGGGGCCCTGGAAACACCATATATTTT,CASSLLGGPGNTIYF
TRBJ1-1,TRBV27,.,.,TGTGCCAGCAGCCGAGCGCCGGTGAACACTGAAGCTTTCTTT,CASSRAPVNTEAFF
TRBJ1-2,TRBV5-1,.,TRBD1,TGCGCCAGCAGAACCGGGACAGGGGTCTATGGCTACACCTTC,CASRTGTGVYGYTF
TRBJ1-1,TRBV30,.,.,TGTGCCTGGATCAGGGGAATTACTGAAGCTTTCTTT,CAWIRGITEAFF
TRBJ1-1,TRBV18,.,TRBD1,TGTGCCAGCTCACCAGGGCCCGGGACAGAGAACACTGAAGCTTTCTTT,CASSPGPGTENTEAFF
TRBJ1-6,TRBV28,.,.,TGTGCCAGCGGCGGCAGCCTTTCACCCCTCCACTTT,CASGGSLSPLHF
TRBJ2-1,TRBV28,.,TRBD2,TGTGCCAGCAGTTTGACTAGCGGGAAGGCTGAGCAGTTCTTC,CASSLTSGKAEQFF
TRBJ1-1,TRBV6-5,.,TRBD1,TGTGCCAGCAAAACTACAGGGGCAAGCACTGAAGCTTTCTTT,CASKTTGASTEAFF
TRBJ1-5,TRBV6-5,once,.,TGTGCCAGCAGGCCTACAGGTAGCAATCAGCCCCAGCATTTT,CASRPTGSNQPQHF
TRBJ2-1,TRBV7-9,.,TRBD2,TGTGCCAGCAGCTCGAGCGGGAGCAACAATGAGCAGTTCTTC,CASSSSGSNNEQFF
TRBJ2-1,TRBV29-1,.,TRBD2,TGCAGCGCTGACCTAGCGGGGCACTACAATGAGCAGTTCTTC,CSADLAGHYNEQFF
TRBJ2-5,TRBV9,.,TRBD2,TGTGCCAGCAGCGTAGGCCTAGCGGATAAAGAGACCCAGTACTTC,CASSVGLADKETQYF
TRBJ2-3,TRBV6-4,.,TRBD2,TGTGCCAGCAGCCCCCGGGCTAGCGGGGGGGTAGATACGCAGTATTTT,CASSPRASGGVDTQYF
TRBJ2-3,TRBV7-3,once,.,TGTGCCAGCAGCTTAAGCCGGGGAGGAATCTATACGCAGTATTTT,CASSLSRGGIYTQYF
TRBJ1-1,TRBV6-1,.,.,TGTGCCAGCAGTGAAAGTCTTTGGAACACCGGGACTGAAGCTTTCTTT,CASSESLWNTGTEAFF
TRBJ2-1,TRBV10-3,.,TRBD2,TGTGCCGGAGGGACTAGCTCCTACAATGAGCAGTTCTTC,CAGGTSSYNEQFF
TRBJ2-6,TRBV29-1,.,.,TGCAGCGTTGAGTCCTTCGGAGGGTCCGGGGCCAACGTCCTGACTTTC,CSVESFGGSGANVLTF